This passage covers 32 T cell receptor beta chains from one sample sequenced in a study of CD8 T cells in ankylosing spondylitis (dated by TCRdb to 2015 to 2018). Summary of the overall study and its limitations: Blood from ankylosing spondylitis patients appeared to be characterized by a TCR beta motif made up of about 8 highly homologous amino acid variants.

Their specific antigens are unknown. The receptor library was made with 5' RACE. The reads were generated on an Illumina HiSeq 2500. TCRdb trimmed public reads at Q25 via fastp, called clones via MiXCR and kept in-frame beta chains. Rows are combined by CDR3 protein, so each entry shows the most common genes and DNA. A total of fewer than 400,000 distinct CDR3 sequences appear in this sample, approximately 20% of them only once. The ten most abundant clones make up 15% to 20% of the sample. The sample consisted of blood, either unsorted or a sorted T cell fraction (not recorded which). These receptors were taken from a male donor with ankylosing spondylitis.

The sample holds a few counts of this clonotype. The chain combines TRBV7-9 with TRBJ2-3; D ambiguous. Between the trimmed V and J ends, which lost 2 bases and 5 bases, there was a span of 14 bases. CDR3 length equals 15 residues. The V gene's germline CDR1 is SEHNR and CDR2 FQNEAQ (reference sequence). The CDR3 region is CASSLLAVGGDTQYF. The DNA for the CDR3 is TGTGCCAGCAGCTTATTGGCAGTCGGTGGAGATACGCAGTATTTT.

The CDR3, as DNA: TGCGCCAGCATTCCAGGGCCGAACACCGGGGAGCTGTTTTTT. Translated, it gives CASIPGPNTGELFF. The rearrangement joins TRBV5-1 to TRBJ2-2; TRBD1 might be the D (5 bases). CDR1 is SGHRS and CDR2 is YFSETQ in the germline V gene. Trimming removed 6 bases at V and 0 bases at J, with 9 bases between. This CDR3 has 14 residues.

This chain links TRBV27 with TRBJ2-5, with no clear D. With 2 bases removed from V and 5 bases from J, the gap between germline ends came to 9 bases. From germline, CDR1 is MNHEY and CDR2 SMNVEV (reference sequence). This CDR3 region has 13 residues. CDR3 region: CASSLSYLETQYF. The CDR3 bases are TGTGCCAGCAGTTTAAGCTACCTGGAGACCCAGTACTTC.

The V call is TRBV20-1, the J call TRBJ2-7, with D possibly TRBD2 on 5 matching bases. Germline lookup yields CDR1 DFQATT and CDR2 SNEGSKA (reference sequence). V was clipped by 3 bases and J by 3 bases, with 12 bases between them. The CDR3 extends over 13 amino acids. CDR3 DNA sequence: TGCAGTGCTAGGCAGGCTCGGGACTACGAGCAGTACTTC. Translation gives CSARQARDYEQYF.

The chain is built from TRBV20-1 and TRBJ1-4, with D possibly matching TRBD1 (5 bases). The V end was cut by 3 bases, the J end by 4 bases, with 24 bases between. Per germline, CDR1 DFQATT and CDR2 SNEGSKA (reference sequence). The length of the CDR3 is 18 residues. CDR3 sequence (DNA): TGCAGTGCTAGGTGGTGGCAGGGAATTAAGGGGCGTAATGAAAAACTGTTTTTT. Translating it yields CSARWWQGIKGRNEKLFF.

There are a few counts of this clonotype. The chain uses TRBV10-3 and TRBJ1-6; no clear D gene. V shed 3 bases and J shed 8 bases, with 5 bases lying between them. Germline CDR1 is ENHRY and CDR2 is SYGVKD. CDR3 length equals 12 residues. CDR3 DNA sequence: TGTGCCATCAGTGATCTGGATTCACCCCTCCACTTT. Encoded protein: CAISDLDSPLHF.

This clonotype was seen more than once but under ten times. This chain uses TRBV7-9 with TRBJ1-6, with D uncertain. The CDR3 is 17 amino acids. From germline, CDR1 is SEHNR and CDR2 FQNEAQ (reference sequence). V was shortened by 1 base and J by 0 bases, with 10 bases between the two germline ends. The CDR3 nucleotides are TGTGCCAGCAGCTTAGACAGACCGAGCTCCTATAATTCACCCCTCCACTTT. Its translation is CASSLDRPSSYNSPLHF.

This clonotype was seen more than once but under ten times. This chain joins TRBV7-9 and TRBJ2-3, with D possibly TRBD1 on 6 matching bases. The germline V and J ends were trimmed by 4 bases and 2 bases, with 13 bases remaining between them. CDR1 and CDR2 from the germline V gene are SEHNR and FQNEAQ (reference sequence). The length of the CDR3 is 15 residues. The CDR3 DNA is TGTGCCAGCAGCTATCTAGGACAGCACACAGATACGCAGTATTTT. Its protein product is CASSYLGQHTDTQYF. The full variable domain, rest sourced from reference TRBV7-9 and TRBJ2-3, is DTGVSQNPRHKITKRGQNVTFRCDPISEHNRLYWYRQTLGQGPEFLTYFQNEAQLEKSRLLSDRFSAERPKGSFSTLEIQRTEQGDSAMYLCASSYLGQHTDTQYFGPGTRLTVL.

This clonotype has more than one count but fewer than ten. The genes are TRBV12-3 or TRBV12-4 and TRBJ1-1; the D is unclear. The CDR3 covers 14 residues. V was pared by 7 bases and J by 5 bases, with 17 bases between. The chain's CDR3 is CASTPQMGRTEAFF. CDR3 DNA: TGTGCCAGCACCCCCCAGATGGGCAGAACTGAAGCTTTCTTT.

This clonotype was recorded only once. CDR3 amino acids: CASSQDLGQASDQPQHF. CDR3 bases: TGTGCCAGCAGCCAAGATCTAGGACAGGCCTCGGATCAGCCCCAGCATTTT. The rearrangement uses TRBV3-1 and TRBJ1-5; 7 bases are a match to TRBD1. V lost 0 bases to trimming and J lost 5 bases; unmatched junction nucleotides: 10. The CDR3 length is 17 residues. Germline-derived CDR1 and CDR2 are LGHDT and YNNKEL (reference sequence).

V usage is TRBV5-1 and J usage is TRBJ1-2; D is possibly TRBD1 (6 bases). The CDR3 sequence is 13 residues long. Germline-derived CDR1 and CDR2 are SGHRS and YFSETQ. V was pared by 4 bases and J by 6 bases, with 13 bases between. CDR3 protein: CASSLGQPDGYTF. The CDR3 DNA is TGCGCCAGCAGCCTCGGACAGCCAGATGGCTACACCTTC.

The chain recombines TRBV28 with TRBJ2-7; 8 bases agree with TRBD1. Trimming took 5 bases from V and 5 from J; bases not matched to a gene: 11. The CDR3 is made up of 15 amino acids. Germline V lookup: CDR1 MDHEN, CDR2 SYDVKM. The CDR3 is CASSPSRDRIDEQYF. CDR3 in DNA: TGTGCCAGCAGTCCTTCCCGGGACAGGATCGACGAGCAGTACTTC.

This chain joins TRBV6-1 and TRBJ2-3, with 7 positions matching TRBD2. Losses at the gene ends were 7 bases for V and 4 bases for J; bases not matched to a gene: 14. There are 16 residues in the CDR3. Germline CDR1 and CDR2: MNHNS and SASEGT. The CDR3 here is CASKVAGVGGSDTQYF. CDR3 DNA: TGTGCCAGCAAGGTAGCAGGAGTGGGAGGGTCAGATACGCAGTATTTT.

The chain couples TRBV3-1 to TRBJ2-7, with a tentative D call TRBD2 (5 bases). Germline-derived CDR1 and CDR2 are LGHDT and YNNKEL (reference sequence). Trimming shortened V by 1 base and J by 3 bases, and 10 bases separated the two germline ends. CDR3 length: 14 residues. The CDR3 loop is CASSQGGNNYEQYF. The CDR3, as DNA: TGTGCCAGCAGCCAAGGAGGGAACAACTACGAGCAGTACTTC.

The rearrangement links TRBV9 to TRBJ2-2; D ambiguous. Trimming took off 0 bases at V and 5 bases at J, with 11 bases between the two ends. This CDR3 region has 15 residues. The germline V gene encodes CDR1 SGDLS and CDR2 YYNGEE. The CDR3: CASSVEGSKTGELFF. In nucleotides, the CDR3 is TGTGCCAGCAGCGTAGAAGGATCAAAAACCGGGGAGCTGTTTTTT.

This clonotype was seen a few times. The chain employs TRBV7-8 and TRBJ2-2, with a tentative D call TRBD1 (5 bases). Trimming took 8 bases from V and 2 from J, leaving 6 bases between them. The CDR3 contains 12 residues. Germline V gene sequence: CDR1 SGHVS, CDR2 FQNEAQ. The CDR3: CASWGNTGELFF. The CDR3 DNA sequence: TGTGCCAGCTGGGGCAACACCGGGGAGCTGTTTTTT.

In this sample, this clonotype turned up a few times. The chain recombines TRBV5-1 with TRBJ2-3; D perhaps matches TRBD1 (5 bases). Looked up from germline, CDR1 is SGHRS and CDR2 is YFSETQ. V was trimmed by 0 bases and J by 3 bases, leaving 11 bases between them. The CDR3 extends over 15 amino acids. The CDR3 DNA reads TGCGCCAGCAGCTTGGCCCCCCCAGGGACAGATACGCAGTATTTT. This gives the protein CASSLAPPGTDTQYF.

This chain connects TRBV20-1 to TRBJ2-7, with unresolved D. CDR1 and CDR2 (germline): DFQATT, SNEGSKA (reference sequence). This CDR3 comprises 14 residues. Trimming left V 4 bases short and J 3 bases short, with 16 bases between. In nucleotides, the CDR3 is TGCAGTGCTACTAAGCCTATGGGTGACTACGAGCAGTACTTC. It codes for CSATKPMGDYEQYF.

The gene calls are TRBV7-2 and TRBJ2-5, with D perhaps TRBD2 (5 bases). Germline V gives CDR1 SGHTA, CDR2 FQGNSA. Between the trimmed V and J ends, which lost 5 bases and 3 bases, there was a span of 19 bases. This CDR3 is built from 16 residues. CDR3 in DNA: TGTGCCAGCAGCCCCACAGAGGGCTTGGCGGAAGAGACCCAGTACTTC. Translated, it gives CASSPTEGLAEETQYF.

The V and J genes are TRBV5-4 and TRBJ1-3; D gene uncertain. The CDR3 runs to 14 residues. Germline V gene sequence: CDR1 SGHNT, CDR2 YYREEE (reference sequence). The germline V and J ends were trimmed by 1 base and 4 bases, with 9 bases remaining between them. In nucleotides, the CDR3 is TGTGCCAGCAGCTTGAAAAACTCCGGAAACACCATATATTTT. Protein: CASSLKNSGNTIYF.

The chain combines TRBV7-9 with TRBJ2-3; weak D call: TRBD2 (6 bases). Germline V CDR1 and CDR2: SEHNR, FQNEAQ (reference sequence). Trimming stripped 11 bases from V and 6 bases from J, with 18 bases between. CDR3 size: 13 residues. The CDR3 loop is CAGGGARQDTQYF. CDR3 in DNA: TGTGCCGGCGGAGGGGCTAGGCAGGATACGCAGTATTTT.

The chain uses TRBV20-1 and TRBJ1-2, with D maybe TRBD1 (5 bases). The V gene lost 0 bases and the J gene lost 0 bases, with 11 bases spanning the gap. The CDR3 covers 15 residues. CDR1 DFQATT and CDR2 SNEGSKA come from the germline V gene (reference sequence). CDR3 sequence reads: CSARDLEGTNYGYTF. DNA of the CDR3: TGCAGTGCTAGAGATCTCGAGGGGACTAACTATGGCTACACCTTC.

This rearrangement joins TRBV5-1 to TRBJ2-7; 10 nucleotides line up with TRBD2. The V and J ends lost 4 bases and 3 bases, in that order; junction bases with no gene match: 7. CDR1 and CDR2 (germline): SGHRS, YFSETQ. CDR3 length: 15 residues. The CDR3 region is CASSASGRASYEQYF. The CDR3 bases are TGCGCCAGCAGCGCAAGCGGGAGGGCCAGCTACGAGCAGTACTTC.

This clonotype showed up just a few times. The chain couples TRBV11-2 to TRBJ2-1, with TRBD2 matching over 9 bases. This CDR3 region has 16 residues. From germline, CDR1 is SGHAT and CDR2 FQNNGV. V shed 5 bases, J shed 2 bases, and the junction held 7 bases outside the gene matches. DNA for the CDR3: TGTGCCAGCAGCAAATCTAGCGGGGCAGCCTACAATGAGCAGTTCTTC. Protein sequence: CASSKSSGAAYNEQFF.

There are a few counts of this clonotype. The rearrangement links TRBV20-1 to TRBJ2-5; tentatively, D is TRBD1 or TRBD2 (5 bases each). Germline V gives CDR1 DFQATT, CDR2 SNEGSKA (reference sequence). Trimming stripped 3 bases from V and 1 base from J, with 9 bases between. This CDR3 has 13 amino acids. CDR3 bases: TGCAGTGCTAGGCTCGGGGCCCAAGAGACCCAGTACTTC. Amino acids: CSARLGAQETQYF.

The V and J genes are TRBV20-1 and TRBJ2-1, with 11 bases lining up with TRBD2. Trimming cost V 0 bases and J 0 bases; bases outside gene matches: 7. The CDR3 has 18 residues. Per the germline V gene, CDR1 is DFQATT and CDR2 is SNEGSKA (reference sequence). The CDR3 region is CSARDVRLAGNSYNEQFF. DNA of the CDR3: TGCAGTGCTAGAGATGTCCGACTAGCGGGAAACTCCTACAATGAGCAGTTCTTC.

The chain uses TRBV13 and TRBJ1-3; TRBD1 agrees at 7 bases. This CDR3 spans 15 amino acids. V lost 4 bases and J lost 7; bases outside the gene matches: 10. Germline loops: CDR1 PRHDT, CDR2 FYEKMQ (reference sequence). The CDR3: CASSSTGVEWNTIYF. The CDR3 region has the DNA TGTGCCAGCAGCTCAACAGGGGTCGAGTGGAACACCATATATTTT.

This clonotype was picked up a small number of times. CDR3: CASSYAGWDTEAFF. The CDR3 region has the DNA TGTGCCAGCAGTTACGCAGGGTGGGACACTGAAGCTTTCTTT. The chain is built from TRBV6-2 or TRBV6-3 and TRBJ1-1; D possibly corresponds to TRBD1 (5 bases). CDR1 MNHEY and CDR2 SVGEGT come from the germline V gene. This CDR3 has 14 amino acids. Trimming removed 2 bases from V and 3 bases from J, with 10 bases in between.

This clonotype was picked up many times. This chain connects TRBV29-1 to TRBJ2-3; D not resolved. The ends were cut back, 4 bases at V and 7 bases at J, with 9 bases in the middle. Germline CDR1 and CDR2: SQVTM and ANQGSEA. CDR3 size: 11 residues. CDR3: CSVAEQYTQYF. In DNA, the CDR3 is TGCAGCGTTGCCGAACAGTATACGCAGTATTTT.

The chain employs TRBV6-5 and TRBJ2-2; perhaps TRBD2 as D (5 bases). The CDR3 runs to 17 residues. V shed 3 bases and J shed 4 bases, with 18 bases lying between them. The germline V gene encodes CDR1 MNHEY and CDR2 SVGAGI. The CDR3 DNA sequence: TGTGCCAGCAGTTATCACCCTTCGTATCGGGGCACCGGGGAGCTGTTTTTT. This translates into CASSYHPSYRGTGELFF.

The chain employs TRBV6-2 or TRBV6-3 and TRBJ2-7; D is uncertain. The CDR3 consists of 13 residues. Between the trimmed V and J ends, which lost 5 bases and 4 bases, there was a span of 12 bases. CDR1 MNHEY and CDR2 SVGEGT come from the germline V gene. In DNA, the CDR3 is TGTGCCAGCAGTAACCGTGCCGGTTACGAGCAGTACTTC. This gives the protein CASSNRAGYEQYF.

In its sample, this clonotype was seen a few times. The chain has TRBV6-5 and TRBJ2-1; no clear D. There are 15 residues in the CDR3. V lost 0 bases and J lost 7, with 13 bases in between. Germline loops: CDR1 MNHEY, CDR2 SVGAGI. This chain's CDR3 is CASSYSRVLWNEQFF. CDR3 nucleotide sequence: TGTGCCAGCAGTTACTCCCGGGTCCTGTGGAATGAGCAGTTCTTC.